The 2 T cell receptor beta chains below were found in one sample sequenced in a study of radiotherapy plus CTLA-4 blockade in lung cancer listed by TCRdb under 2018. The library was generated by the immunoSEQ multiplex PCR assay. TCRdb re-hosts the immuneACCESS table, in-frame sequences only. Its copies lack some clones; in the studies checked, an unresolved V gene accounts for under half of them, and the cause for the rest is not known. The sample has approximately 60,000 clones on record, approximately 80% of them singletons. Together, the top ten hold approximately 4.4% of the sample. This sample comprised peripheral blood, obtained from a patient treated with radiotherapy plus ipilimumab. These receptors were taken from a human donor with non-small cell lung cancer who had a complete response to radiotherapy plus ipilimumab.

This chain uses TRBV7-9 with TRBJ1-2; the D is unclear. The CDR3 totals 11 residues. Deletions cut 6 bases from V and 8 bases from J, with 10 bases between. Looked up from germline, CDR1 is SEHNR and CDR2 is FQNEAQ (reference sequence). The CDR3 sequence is CASRRRRGYTF. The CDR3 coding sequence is TGTGCCAGCAGGCGCCGAAGAGGCTACACCTTC.

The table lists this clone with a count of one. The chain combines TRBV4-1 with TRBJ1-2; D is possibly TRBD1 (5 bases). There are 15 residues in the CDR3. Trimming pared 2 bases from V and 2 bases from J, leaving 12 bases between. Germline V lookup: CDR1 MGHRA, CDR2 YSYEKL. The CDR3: CASSQWGEANYGYTF. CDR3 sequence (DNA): TGCGCCAGCAGCCAATGGGGGGAGGCGAACTATGGCTACACCTTC.